This entry lists 8 T cell receptor beta chains sequenced from one sample in a study of shared clonotypes between healthy human individuals. Clones were sequenced by immunoSEQ multiplex PCR, and TCRdb holds only the in-frame ones, with some missing. The sample lists some 1 million clones, about 75% occurring once. The sequenced sample was memory CD4+ T cells sorted from blood. Subset meaning: CD45RA-negative fraction. The receptors derive from a man aged 18 to 30 in good health.

The V call is TRBV7-2, the J call TRBJ1-2, with 11 bases that match TRBD1. The CDR3 consists of 16 residues. The J segment lost 7 bases and the V segment lost 3 bases, leaving 10 bases of the junction unmatched. CDR1 SGHTA and CDR2 FQGNSA come from the germline V gene. The CDR3 DNA follows: TGTGCCAGCAGCTTGGCCGGAGGACAGGGGGCGCTTGGCTACACCTTC. Protein: CASSLAGGQGALGYTF.

The gene calls are TRBV10-1 and TRBJ1-3; no firm D call. Trimming cost V 5 bases and J 3 bases, with 14 bases left between them. Germline V gene sequence: CDR1 WNHNN, CDR2 SYGVQD (reference sequence). This CDR3 is 15 amino acids long. This CDR3 is CASSFRLSDGNTIYF. CDR3 bases: TGCGCCAGCAGTTTTAGGTTGTCGGATGGAAACACCATATATTTT.

Of note for this clone: Other DNA sequences from this sample encode an identical CDR3 as well. The chain is built from TRBV18 and TRBJ2-5, with D possibly TRBD1 on 5 matching bases. Trimming took off 6 bases at V and 2 bases at J, with 7 bases between the two ends. Germline CDR1 reads KGHSH; CDR2 reads LQKENI. The CDR3 consists of 12 residues. The CDR3 sequence: CASSPGQETQYF. CDR3 sequence (DNA): TGTGCCAGCTCGCCAGGGCAAGAGACCCAGTACTTC. Based on the CDR3 plus reference TRBV18 and TRBJ2-5, the full variable domain is NAGVMQNPRHLVRRRGQEARLRCSPMKGHSHVYWYRQLPEEGLKFMVYLQKENIIDESGMPKERFSAEFPKEGPSILRIQQVVRGDSAAYFCASSPGQETQYFGPGTRLLVL.

On this clone itself: The sample contains more than one DNA sequence encoding this CDR3. V usage is TRBV2 and J usage is TRBJ1-3, with a possible D match to TRBD1 (6 bases). Germline V gene sequence: CDR1 SNHLY, CDR2 FYNNEI. Trimming shortened V by 2 bases and J by 1 base, and 9 bases separated the two germline ends. The length of the CDR3 is 15 residues. Here the CDR3 reads CASSERQGSGNTIYF. CDR3 nucleotides: TGTGCCAGCAGTGAAAGGCAGGGGTCTGGAAACACCATATATTTT.

The chain joins TRBV19 to TRBJ2-7; 7 positions match TRBD1. The V gene end was trimmed by 5 bases and the J gene end by 2 bases; junction bases not matched to a gene: 6. This CDR3 has 14 residues. Germline assignment: CDR1 LNHDA and CDR2 SQIVND (reference sequence). The CDR3 sequence is CASSVPGQPYEQYF. The DNA of the CDR3 is TGTGCCAGTAGTGTACCGGGACAGCCCTACGAGCAGTACTTC.

The chain has TRBV5-1 and TRBJ1-3; D is uncertain. This CDR3 region has 15 residues. Germline CDR1 reads SGHRS; CDR2 reads YFSETQ. Trimming removed 6 bases at V and 4 bases at J, with 17 bases between. The CDR3 region is CASTVEGDIGNTIYF. CDR3 DNA: TGCGCCAGCACCGTCGAAGGTGATATCGGAAACACCATATATTTT.

This clone was detected once. The genes are TRBV6-5 and TRBJ2-1; 7 bases agree with TRBD2. From germline, CDR1 is MNHEY and CDR2 SVGAGI. Germline trimming cut 0 bases from V and 7 bases from J; bases unmatched to any gene: 9. This CDR3 region has 16 residues. CDR3 DNA sequence: TGTGCCAGCAGTTACTCGGGTTTGCTAGCGGTTAATGAGCAGTTCTTC. As protein: CASSYSGLLAVNEQFF.

The J gene is TRBJ2-2, the V gene TRBV7-2, with 14 bases fitting TRBD2. This CDR3 is built from 18 residues. Germline CDR1 and CDR2: SGHTA and FQGNSA. The V segment lost 5 bases and the J segment 0 bases; nucleotides outside the gene matches: 5. This CDR3 is CASSGRLAGGSNTGELFF. In DNA, the CDR3 is TGTGCCAGCAGCGGACGACTAGCGGGAGGGTCGAACACCGGGGAGCTGTTTTTT.